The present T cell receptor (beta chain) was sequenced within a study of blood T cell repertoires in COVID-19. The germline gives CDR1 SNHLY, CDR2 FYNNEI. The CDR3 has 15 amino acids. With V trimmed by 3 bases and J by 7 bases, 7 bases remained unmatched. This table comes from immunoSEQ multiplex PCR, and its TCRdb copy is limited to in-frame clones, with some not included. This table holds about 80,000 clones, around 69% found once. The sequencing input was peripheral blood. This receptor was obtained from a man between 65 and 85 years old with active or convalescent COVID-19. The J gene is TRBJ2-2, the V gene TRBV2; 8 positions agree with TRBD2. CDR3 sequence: CASSDIGGAIGELFF. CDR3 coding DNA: TGTGCCAGCAGTGATATCGGGGGGGCAATCGGGGAGCTGTTTTTT.